Below, 6 T cell receptor beta chains from the same sample are listed, as sequenced in a study of monozygotic twins with cystic fibrosis. This table comes from immunoSEQ multiplex PCR, and its TCRdb copy is limited to in-frame clones, with some not included. The table lists approximately 34,000 clones, around 96% of them singletons. Material: blood. The receptors here all came from a girl aged 2-10 years with cystic fibrosis.

The V and J genes are TRBV27 and TRBJ2-3, with 7 positions matching TRBD1. The CDR3 is 15 residues long. Losses at the gene ends were 1 base for V and 2 bases for J; bases not matched to a gene: 3. Germline-derived CDR1 and CDR2 are MNHEY and SMNVEV (reference sequence). The CDR3 protein is CASSLWDSLTDTQYF. The DNA for the CDR3 is TGTGCCAGCAGTTTATGGGACAGCCTCACAGATACGCAGTATTTT.

This chain links TRBV25-1 with TRBJ2-7, with 8 bases lining up with TRBD1. CDR1 and CDR2 (germline): MGHDK, SYGVNS. V lost 1 base and J lost 4; bases outside the gene matches: 9. The CDR3 has 16 residues. CDR3 DNA sequence: TGTGCCAGCAGTGAATTGGGGACAGGAAAAGATTACGAGCAGTACTTC. It codes for CASSELGTGKDYEQYF.

This chain connects TRBV9 to TRBJ2-5, with 9 bases aligning to TRBD2. The CDR3 runs to 15 residues. V lost 2 bases and J lost 0; bases outside the gene matches: 2. CDR1 SGDLS and CDR2 YYNGEE come from the germline V gene. This CDR3 reads CASSVASGNQETQYF. CDR3 DNA sequence: TGTGCCAGCAGCGTTGCTAGCGGGAACCAAGAGACCCAGTACTTC.

The chain joins TRBV5-8 to TRBJ1-2; D is ambiguous. Germline CDR1 is SGHTS and CDR2 is YDEGEE. This CDR3 has 13 amino acids. V lost 4 bases, J lost 5 bases, and 12 bases lay in between. The CDR3 spells CASSVDGLYGYTF. CDR3 bases: TGTGCCAGCAGCGTAGACGGTCTGTATGGCTACACCTTC.

The genes are TRBV4-1 and TRBJ2-6; D gene ambiguous. CDR3 length: 15 residues. Germline-derived CDR1 and CDR2 are MGHRA and YSYEKL. V lost 2 bases to trimming and J lost 0 bases, with 5 bases between them. In nucleotides, the CDR3 is TGCGCCAGCAGCCAACAGAGCTCTGGGGCCAACGTCCTGACTTTC. It specifies CASSQQSSGANVLTF.

The V call is TRBV20-1, the J call TRBJ2-7; D is undetermined. CDR3 size: 11 residues. The germline CDR1 and CDR2 sequences are DFQATT and SNEGSKA (reference sequence). Trimming shortened V by 2 bases and J by 3 bases, and 5 bases separated the two germline ends. The CDR3 DNA reads as TGCAGTGCTAGACCGAGCTACGAGCAGTACTTC. It specifies CSARPSYEQYF.